Listed here is a single T cell receptor (beta chain). Its antigen remains unknown. The data belong to a study of shared clonotypes between healthy human individuals. Turning to the study itself: The donors, two women and a few men, were aged 18 to 49. Study observations and caveats: Limited genetic and exposure-history diversity came from having few donors. Generation probabilities of non-shared clonotypes were lower (relative to those shared by all four donors).

Produced via immunoSEQ multiplex PCR; TCRdb's table is partial and in-frame only. The table has 2,500,000 or so clones, approximately 93% seen once. The V gene's germline CDR1 is SQVTM and CDR2 ANQGSEA. The J segment lost 4 bases and the V segment lost 7 bases, leaving 6 bases of the junction unmatched. CDR3 length: 13 residues. This sequence joins TRBV29-1 and TRBJ2-3; 9 bases match TRBD1. This TCR derives from a man younger than 30 in good health. Some clones in this sample may be carry-over from other donors' samples. Sequencing input: naive CD4+ T cells from PBMCs. Noted subset: CD45RA+ positively selected. The CDR3 DNA sequence: TGCAGCGAACGGACAGGGGCAGCAGATACGCAGTATTTT. It encodes CSERTGAADTQYF.